This T cell receptor (beta chain) was recorded in a study of cytomegalovirus exposure and HLA in healthy donors. The PCR used 60 Vbeta and 13 Jbeta primers. The protocol was immunoSEQ multiplex PCR, while the TCRdb copy is restricted to in-frame clones and leaves out a portion. The sample spans 35,000 to 50,000 clones; the ten largest clones claim around 3.1%. V lost 1 base and J lost 4, with 10 bases in between. Germline assignment: CDR1 LGHNT and CDR2 FRNRAP. The CDR3 is 14 residues long. This chain joins TRBV12-5 and TRBJ1-1; D gene uncertain. The source of this sequence is a woman aged 25 to 39 in good health and CMV-seropositive. The material sequenced was PBMCs. CDR3 sequence: CASGLGEGGTEAFF. The CDR3 DNA is TGTGCTAGTGGTTTGGGGGAGGGAGGCACTGAAGCTTTCTTT. Full variable domain (remainder filled in from reference TRBV12-5 and TRBJ1-1): DARVTQTPRHKVTEMGQEVTMRCQPILGHNTVFWYRQTMMQGLELLAYFRNRAPLDDSGMPKDRFSAEMPDATLATLKIQPSEPRDSAVYFCASGLGEGGTEAFFGQGTRLTVV.